The following is a TCR beta chain sequence with its context. Antigen: not known. Germline V gene data show CDR1 as MNHNS and CDR2 as SASEGT. This CDR3 is 15 amino acids long. V lost 4 bases and J 1 base, leaving 13 bases between the germline ends. This sample was included in a study of post-analysis software for immune sequencing data. Findings of the study overall: TRBV5-6, TRBV5-1 and TRBV20-1 belonged to a set of roughly 5 TRBV segments that were more frequent in patients than controls.

Prepared libraries of TCR beta cDNA carried unique molecular identifiers. MiXCR, applied by TCRdb to the PCR reads, yields one record per CDR3 protein. The table includes roughly 800,000 distinct CDR3 sequences, 46% detected once. The TCR sequence derives from a girl under 18 with multiple sclerosis. J is TRBJ2-5 and V is TRBV6-1, with D maybe TRBD1 (6 bases). The sequenced material came from blood. The CDR3 spells CASSGALGAQETQYF. CDR3 DNA sequence: TGTGCCAGCAGTGGGGCGTTGGGGGCCCAAGAGACCCAGTACTTC.